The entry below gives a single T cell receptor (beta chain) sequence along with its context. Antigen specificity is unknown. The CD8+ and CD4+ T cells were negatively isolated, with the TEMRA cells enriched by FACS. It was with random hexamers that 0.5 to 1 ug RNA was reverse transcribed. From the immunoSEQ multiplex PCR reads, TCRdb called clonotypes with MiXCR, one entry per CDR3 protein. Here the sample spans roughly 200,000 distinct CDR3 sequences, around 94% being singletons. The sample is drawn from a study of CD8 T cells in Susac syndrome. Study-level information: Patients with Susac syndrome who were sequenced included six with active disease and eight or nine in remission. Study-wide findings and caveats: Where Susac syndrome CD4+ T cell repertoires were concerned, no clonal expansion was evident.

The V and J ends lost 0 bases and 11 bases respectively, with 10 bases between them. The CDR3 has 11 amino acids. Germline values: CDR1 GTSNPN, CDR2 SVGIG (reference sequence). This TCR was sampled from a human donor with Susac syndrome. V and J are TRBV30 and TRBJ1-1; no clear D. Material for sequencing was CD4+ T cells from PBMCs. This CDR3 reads CAWSVGAGAFF. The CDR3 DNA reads TGTGCCTGGAGTGTCGGCGCGGGTGCTTTCTTT.